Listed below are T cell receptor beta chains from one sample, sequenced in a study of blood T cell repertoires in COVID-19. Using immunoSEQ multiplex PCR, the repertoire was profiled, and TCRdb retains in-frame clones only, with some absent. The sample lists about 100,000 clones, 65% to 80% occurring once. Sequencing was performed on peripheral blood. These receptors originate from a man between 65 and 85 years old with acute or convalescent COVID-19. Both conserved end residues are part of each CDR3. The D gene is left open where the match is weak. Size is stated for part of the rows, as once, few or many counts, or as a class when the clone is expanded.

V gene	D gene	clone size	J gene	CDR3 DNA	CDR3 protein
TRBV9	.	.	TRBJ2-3	TGTGCCAGCAGCGCAAGACTAGGGGGCACAGATACGCAGTATTTT	CASSARLGGTDTQYF
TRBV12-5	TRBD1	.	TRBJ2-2	TGTGCTAGTGGTTTGAAAACAGGGGGCGCCGGGGAGCTGTTTTTT	CASGLKTGGAGELFF
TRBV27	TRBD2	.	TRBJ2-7	TGTGCCAGCAGTTTTGGGACTAGCGGGAACTACGAGCAGTACTTC	CASSFGTSGNYEQYF
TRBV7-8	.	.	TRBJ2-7	TGTGCCAGCAGCTTTCTCGAGACTGACTACGAGCAGTACTTC	CASSFLETDYEQYF
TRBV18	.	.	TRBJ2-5	TGTGCCAGCTCACCTCTCCCCCAAGAGACCCAGTACTTC	CASSPLPQETQYF
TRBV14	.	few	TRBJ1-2	TGTGCCAGCAGCGAGGGAAAGGGTGCCTATGGCTACACCTTC	CASSEGKGAYGYTF
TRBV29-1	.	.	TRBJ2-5	TGCAGCGTTGTCCGTGGCAGTCAAGAGACCCAGTACTTC	CSVVRGSQETQYF
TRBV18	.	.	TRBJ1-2	TGTGCCAGCTCACCGATTCCAGTCGTCCAGGTTTTTTATGGCTACACCTTC	CASSPIPVVQVFYGYTF
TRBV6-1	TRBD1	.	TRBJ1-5	TGTGCCAGCAGTGATCCGGGACAGGGGGCGAGGAGCAATCAGCCCCAGCATTTT	CASSDPGQGARSNQPQHF
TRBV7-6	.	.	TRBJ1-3	TGTGCCAGCAGCTTAGAGGGGGGGGTCTCTGGAAACACCATATATTTT	CASSLEGGVSGNTIYF
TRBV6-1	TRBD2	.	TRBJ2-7	TGTGCCAGCAGTGAAGGTAGCGGGGGGGCCTACGAGCAGTACTTC	CASSEGSGGAYEQYF
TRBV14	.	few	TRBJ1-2	TGTGCCAGCAGCCGCCCCGGGAGAGATGATGGCTACACCTTC	CASSRPGRDDGYTF
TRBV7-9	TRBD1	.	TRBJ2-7	TGTGCCAGCAGCTTAGACAGGGGCTACGAGCAGTACTTC	CASSLDRGYEQYF
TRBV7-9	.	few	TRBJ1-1	TGTGCCAGCAACACACAGGGGAACACTGAAGCTTTCTTT	CASNTQGNTEAFF
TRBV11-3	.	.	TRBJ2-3	TGTGCCAGCAGCTTAGATAGTGCCAGGGGGACTACAGATACGCAGTATTTT	CASSLDSARGTTDTQYF
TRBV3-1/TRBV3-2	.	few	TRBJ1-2	TGTGCCAGCAGCCATGGACGGGGGGAAGGCTACACCTTC	CASSHGRGEGYTF
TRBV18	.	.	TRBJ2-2	TGTGCCAGCTCAAGCTCGTACGCCACCGGGGAGCTGTTTTTT	CASSSSYATGELFF
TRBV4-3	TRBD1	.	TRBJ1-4	TGCGCCAGCAGCCAAGGACAGGGTGGGGAAAAACTGTTTTTT	CASSQGQGGEKLFF
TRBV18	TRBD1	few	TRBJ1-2	TGTGCCAGCTCACCAACAGCGGGACAGGCAATCTATGGCTACACCTTC	CASSPTAGQAIYGYTF
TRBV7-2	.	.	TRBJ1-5	TGTGCCAGCAGTCACATGTCAGGCCGAGACAATCAGCCCCAGCATTTT	CASSHMSGRDNQPQHF
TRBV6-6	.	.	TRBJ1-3	TGTGCCAGCAGTTACGGGGGACTCTCTGGAAACACCATATATTTT	CASSYGGLSGNTIYF
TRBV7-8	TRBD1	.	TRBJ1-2	TGTGCCAGCAGCTTAGGCATTTTGGGACAGGGAGGCTACACCTTC	CASSLGILGQGGYTF
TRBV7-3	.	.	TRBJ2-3	TGTGCCAGCAGCTTATCCGGGATAAGCACAGATACGCAGTATTTT	CASSLSGISTDTQYF
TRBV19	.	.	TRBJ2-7	TGTGCCAGTAGTAAACACGACGGAGGGTACGAGCAGTACTTC	CASSKHDGGYEQYF
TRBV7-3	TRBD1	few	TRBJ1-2	TGTGCCAGCAGTCCAGGACAGGATCCTAACTATGGCTACACCTTC	CASSPGQDPNYGYTF
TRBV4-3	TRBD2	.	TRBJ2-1	TGCGCCAGCAGCCAAGGAATTCAGCGGGGGGCCAACAATGAGCAGTTCTTC	CASSQGIQRGANNEQFF
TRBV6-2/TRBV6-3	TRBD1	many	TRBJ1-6	TGTGCCAGCAGTTACTCGCAGGGGGTTGGTAATTCACCCCTCCACTTT	CASSYSQGVGNSPLHF
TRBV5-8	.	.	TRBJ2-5	TGTGCCAGCAGGAGAAACCAAGAGACCCAGTACTTC	CASRRNQETQYF
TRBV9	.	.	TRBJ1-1	TGTGCCAGCAGCAACGGAGGTGGGGGGAAGAGGGTTAACACTGAAGCTTTCTTT	CASSNGGGGKRVNTEAFF
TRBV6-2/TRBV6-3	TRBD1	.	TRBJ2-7	TGTGCCAGCAGTTACTCGTTAAAATCGGACAGGGGGTACGAGCAGTACTTC	CASSYSLKSDRGYEQYF
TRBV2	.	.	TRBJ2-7	TGTGCCATGGCGGGTCGGGGTCAGGAGGAAGCCTACGAGCAGTACTTC	CAMAGRGQEEAYEQYF
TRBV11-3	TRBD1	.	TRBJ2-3	TGTGCCAGCAGCTCAGCCACAGGGGCAGATACGCAGTATTTT	CASSSATGADTQYF
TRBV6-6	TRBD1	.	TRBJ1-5	TGTGCCAGCCTGACAGGGGGACTTCGGCAGCCCCAGCATTTT	CASLTGGLRQPQHF
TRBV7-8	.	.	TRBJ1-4	TGTGCCAGCAGCTTAGGGCTGGGAGCTAATGAAAAACTGTTTTTT	CASSLGLGANEKLFF
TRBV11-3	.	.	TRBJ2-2	TGTGCCAGCAGCTTTAACAGGAACACCGGGGAGCTGTTTTTT	CASSFNRNTGELFF
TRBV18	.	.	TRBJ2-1	TGTGCCAGCTCACTTCGGCGGGGGCCCACTTCAGAGTTCTTC	CASSLRRGPTSEFF
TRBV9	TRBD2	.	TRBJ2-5	TGTGCCAGCAGCGTAGACCCCCCCTTACGGGGGGGGCTCCAAGAGACCCAGTACTTC	CASSVDPPLRGGLQETQYF
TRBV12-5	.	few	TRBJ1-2	TGTGCTAGCCGAGCGGGGGAGGACTATGGCTACACCTTC	CASRAGEDYGYTF
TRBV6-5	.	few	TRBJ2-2	TGTGCCAGCAGTCGTGACACCGGGGAGCTGTTTTTT	CASSRDTGELFF
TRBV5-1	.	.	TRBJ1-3	TGCGCCAGCAGCCCGGGACTGAACTCTGGAAACACCATATATTTT	CASSPGLNSGNTIYF
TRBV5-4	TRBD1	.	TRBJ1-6	TGTGCCAGCAGCCCGGACAGGGGGGGTTCACCCCTCCACTTT	CASSPDRGGSPLHF
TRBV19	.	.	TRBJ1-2	TGTGCCAGTAGTATCGCGAACAGGCCTAACTATGGCTACACCTTC	CASSIANRPNYGYTF
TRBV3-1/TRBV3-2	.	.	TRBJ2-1	TGTGCCAGCAGCATACAGGGTTGGGCATACAATGAGCAGTTCTTC	CASSIQGWAYNEQFF